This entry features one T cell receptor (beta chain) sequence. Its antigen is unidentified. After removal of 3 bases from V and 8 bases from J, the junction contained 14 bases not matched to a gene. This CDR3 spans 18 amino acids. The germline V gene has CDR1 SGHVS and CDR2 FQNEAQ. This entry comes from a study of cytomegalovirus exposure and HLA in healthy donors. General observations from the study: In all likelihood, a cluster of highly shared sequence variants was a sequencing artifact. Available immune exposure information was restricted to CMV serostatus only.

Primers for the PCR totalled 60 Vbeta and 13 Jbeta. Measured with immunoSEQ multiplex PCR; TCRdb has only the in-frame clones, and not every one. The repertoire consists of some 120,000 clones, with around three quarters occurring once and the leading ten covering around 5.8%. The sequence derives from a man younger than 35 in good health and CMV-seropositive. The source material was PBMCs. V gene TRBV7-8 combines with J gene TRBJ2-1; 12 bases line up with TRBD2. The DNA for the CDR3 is TGTGCCAGCAGCTTCAGGCTAGCGGGAGGGTCGGCAGTCGATGAGCAGTTCTTC. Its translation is CASSFRLAGGSAVDEQFF.